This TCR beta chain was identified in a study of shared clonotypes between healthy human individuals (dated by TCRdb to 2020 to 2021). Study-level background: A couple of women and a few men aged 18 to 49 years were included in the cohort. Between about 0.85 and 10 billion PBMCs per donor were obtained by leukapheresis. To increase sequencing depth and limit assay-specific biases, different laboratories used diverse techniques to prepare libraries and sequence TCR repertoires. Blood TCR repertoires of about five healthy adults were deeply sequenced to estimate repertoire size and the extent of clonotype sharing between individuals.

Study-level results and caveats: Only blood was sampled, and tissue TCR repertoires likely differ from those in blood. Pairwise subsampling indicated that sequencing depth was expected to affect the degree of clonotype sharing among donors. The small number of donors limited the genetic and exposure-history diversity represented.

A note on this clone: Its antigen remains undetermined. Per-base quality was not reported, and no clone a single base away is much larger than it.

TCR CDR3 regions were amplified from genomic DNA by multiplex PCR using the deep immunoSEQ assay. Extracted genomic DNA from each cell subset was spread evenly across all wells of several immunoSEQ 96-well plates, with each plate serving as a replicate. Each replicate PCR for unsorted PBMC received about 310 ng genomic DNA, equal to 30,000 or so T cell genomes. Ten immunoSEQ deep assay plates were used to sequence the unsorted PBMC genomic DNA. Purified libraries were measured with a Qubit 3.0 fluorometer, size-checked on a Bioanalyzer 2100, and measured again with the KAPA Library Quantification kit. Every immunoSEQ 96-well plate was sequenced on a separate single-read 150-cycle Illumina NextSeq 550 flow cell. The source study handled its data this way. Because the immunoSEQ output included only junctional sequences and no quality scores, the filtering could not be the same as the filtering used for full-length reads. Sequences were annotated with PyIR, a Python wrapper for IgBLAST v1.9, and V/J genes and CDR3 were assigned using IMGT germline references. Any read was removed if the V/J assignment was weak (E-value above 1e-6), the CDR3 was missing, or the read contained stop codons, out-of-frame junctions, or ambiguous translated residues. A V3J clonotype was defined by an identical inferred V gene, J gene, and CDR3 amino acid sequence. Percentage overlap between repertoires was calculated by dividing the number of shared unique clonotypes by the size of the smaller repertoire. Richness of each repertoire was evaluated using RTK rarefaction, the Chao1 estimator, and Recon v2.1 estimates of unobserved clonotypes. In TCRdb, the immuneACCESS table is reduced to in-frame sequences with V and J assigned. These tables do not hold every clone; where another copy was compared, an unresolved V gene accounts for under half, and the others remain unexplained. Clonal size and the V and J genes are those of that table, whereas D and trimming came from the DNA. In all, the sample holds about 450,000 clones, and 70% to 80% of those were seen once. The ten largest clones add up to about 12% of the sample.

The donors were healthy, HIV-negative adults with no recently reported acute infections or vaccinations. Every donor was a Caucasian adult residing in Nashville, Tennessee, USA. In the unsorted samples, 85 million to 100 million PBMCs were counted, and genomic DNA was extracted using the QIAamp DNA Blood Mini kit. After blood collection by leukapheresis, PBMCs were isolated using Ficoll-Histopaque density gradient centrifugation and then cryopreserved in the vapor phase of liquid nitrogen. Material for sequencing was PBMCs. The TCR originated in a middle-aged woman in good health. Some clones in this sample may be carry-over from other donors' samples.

CDR3 reads: CASTGQSTDTQYF. The DNA sequence reads TGTGCCAGCACAGGACAGAGCACAGATACGCAGTATTTT. The sequence joins TRBV18 to TRBJ2-3; a tentative D match to TRBD1 spans 6 bases. The CDR3, from cysteine to phenylalanine, totals 13 residues. Only the CDR3 DNA stays, 39 bases, in frame from base 1. Trimming removed 8 bases from V and 0 bases from J, leaving 9 bases between the germline ends. Reading the germline V gene gives CDR1 KGHSH and CDR2 LQKENI. The CDR3, completed at both ends by the reference TRBV18 and TRBJ2-3 genes, gives the full variable domain NAGVMQNPRHLVRRRGQEARLRCSPMKGHSHVYWYRQLPEEGLKFMVYLQKENIIDESGMPKERFSAEFPKEGPSILRIQQVVRGDSAAYFCASTGQSTDTQYFGPGTRLTVL.